The sequence of this T cell receptor beta chain was determined in a study of T-cell reconstitution after alpha-beta-depleted transplantation in children. Study-level points and caveats: High day-60 TCRbeta diversity in some patients came from surviving recipient T cells and thymic progenitors. There were reportedly several hundred expanded graft clones from which alpha-beta T cells came about two months after transplant. By one year post-transplant, T-cell counts and diversity largely arose from T cells that were newly produced.

The V and J ends lost 4 bases and 0 bases, in that order; junction bases with no gene match: 3. Germline CDR1 DFQATT, CDR2 SNEGSKA (reference sequence). The CDR3 sequence is 13 residues long. Unique molecular identifiers were used in preparing the TCRbeta library. TCRdb reprocessed the PCR reads with MiXCR, giving one entry per CDR3 protein. The table has about 580,000 distinct CDR3 sequences, about 23% seen once. This clonotype was seen repeatedly, ten times or more. Its cognate antigen is unknown. The chain has TRBV20-1 and TRBJ2-7, with 7 nucleotides matching TRBD1. Source: PBMCs, mostly from graft donor cells, taken 360 days after TCRalphabeta/CD19-depleted stem cell transplant. The TCR was taken from a boy under three years old who had a stem cell transplant for acute myeloid leukemia, so the T cells may come from the graft donor. The CDR3 loop is CSAKGTDSYEQYV. The CDR3 DNA follows: TGCAGTGCTAAAGGGACAGACTCCTACGAGCAGTACGTC.